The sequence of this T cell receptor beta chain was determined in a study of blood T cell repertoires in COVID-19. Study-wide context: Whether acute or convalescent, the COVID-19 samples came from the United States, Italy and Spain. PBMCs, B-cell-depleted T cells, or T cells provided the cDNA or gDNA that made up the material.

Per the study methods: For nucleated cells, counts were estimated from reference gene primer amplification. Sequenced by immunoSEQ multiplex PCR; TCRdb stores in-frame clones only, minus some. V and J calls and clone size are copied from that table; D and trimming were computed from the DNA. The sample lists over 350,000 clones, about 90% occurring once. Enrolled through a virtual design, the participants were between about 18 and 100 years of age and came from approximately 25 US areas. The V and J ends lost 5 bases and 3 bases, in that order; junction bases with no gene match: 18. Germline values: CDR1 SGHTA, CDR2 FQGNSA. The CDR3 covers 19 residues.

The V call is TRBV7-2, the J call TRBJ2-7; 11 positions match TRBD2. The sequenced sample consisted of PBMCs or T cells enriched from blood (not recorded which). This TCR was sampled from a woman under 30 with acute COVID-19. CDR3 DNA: TGTGCCAGCAGCAAGCCTGGGCGCAGTGGGACTAGCGGAATCTACGAGCAGTACTTC. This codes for CASSKPGRSGTSGIYEQYF.